The present entry profiles one T cell receptor (beta chain) with its context. Its antigen is as yet unknown. This sample was taken from a study of regulatory T cells in long-lasting Graves disease. As to time point: newly diagnosed GD, antithyroid drugs for less than 3 months. Generation of the TCR library employed RNA extracted from PBMCs. The CDR3 covers 15 residues. The germline CDR1 and CDR2 sequences are DFQATT and SNEGSKA (reference sequence). V was cut by 4 bases and J by 3 bases, with 17 bases left in between. Study results and limitations: More public clonotypes were shared by persistent patients (2,741) than by new patients (more than 950). There was favoring of TRBV28, TRBJ1-2 and TRBJ2-5 in persistent disease.

Library construction for TCR beta used iRepertoire HTBI primers and Arm-PCR of CDR3 regions. TCRdb re-analysed the multiplex PCR reads in MiXCR, keeping a single row per CDR3 protein. The sample includes about 470,000 distinct CDR3 sequences, 15% of them seen just once. These records were also assigned to another study, of T cells in Graves' hyperthyroidism and ophthalmopathy. This second study notes: Patients aged 18 to 65 had newly diagnosed hyperthyroidism that had lasted under 2 months. Criteria for exclusion of patients were uncontrolled infection, other autoimmune disease, pregnancy or lactation.

The source of this sequence is a woman in her thirties with Graves disease. The material sequenced was peripheral blood mononuclear cells (PBMCs), taken at new diagnosis, from a patient treated with antithyroid drugs. The chain carries TRBV20-1 and TRBJ2-3; weak D call: TRBD2 (6 bases). CDR3 sequence (DNA): TGCAGTGCTACAACTTCTAGCGATGCTACAGATACGCAGTATTTT. Its protein is CSATTSSDATDTQYF.